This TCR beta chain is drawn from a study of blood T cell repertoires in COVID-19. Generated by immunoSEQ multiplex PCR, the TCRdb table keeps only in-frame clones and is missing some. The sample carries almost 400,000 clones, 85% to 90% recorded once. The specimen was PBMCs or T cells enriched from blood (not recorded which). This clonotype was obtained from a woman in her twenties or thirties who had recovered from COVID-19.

The CDR3 is CASSGRLDTIYF. The CDR3 bases are TGTGCCAGCAGCGGGCGCTTGGACACCATATATTTT. This chain connects TRBV7-9 to TRBJ1-3; D call uncertain. This CDR3 comprises 12 residues. V lost 5 bases and J lost 8, with 10 bases in between. Looked up from germline, CDR1 is SEHNR and CDR2 is FQNEAQ (reference sequence).